This T cell receptor (beta chain) was captured by sequencing in a study of shared clonotypes between healthy human individuals. Findings and limits, study-wide: As a rule, naive subsets had a larger estimated richness than memory subsets.

The CDR3 contains 16 residues. CDR1 MNHEY and CDR2 SMNVEV come from the germline V gene (reference sequence). With V trimmed by 3 bases and J by 7 bases, 6 bases remained unmatched. About this clone: The antigen remains undetermined.

TCRdb keeps only in-frame clones here, not all; method: immunoSEQ multiplex PCR. The data hold about 2.3 million clones, with 80% to 95% observed a single time. The origin of this receptor is a man younger than 30 in good health. Some clones in this sample may be carry-over from other donors' samples. Sequencing was carried out using naive CD4+ T cells from PBMCs. Subset indicated: CD45RA+ positively selected. J is TRBJ2-1 and V is TRBV27, with 13 nucleotides matching TRBD2. The DNA for the CDR3 is TGTGCCAGCAGTTTGGGACTAGCGGGACCTCCTAATGAGCAGTTCTTC. The encoded protein is CASSLGLAGPPNEQFF.